Below are 9 T cell receptor beta chains sequenced from a single sample in a study of vaccination effects on CD4 cells after COVID-19 (dated by TCRdb to between 2022 and 2023). The ViraFEST assay stimulated PBMC with viral peptide pools and then used TCR sequencing to identify antigen-specific CD4+ T cell clonotypes by expansion. After more than 9 days of culture, CD4+ T cells were isolated with the EasySep CD4+ T cell isolation kit. Healthy vaccine recipients had no prior SARS-CoV-2 infection, confirmed by negative nucleocapsid antibodies before and after vaccination. The receptor library was made with the immunoSEQ multiplex PCR assay. The source is immuneACCESS, and TCRdb retained only in-frame sequences with V and J called. Part of the clones is not carried over; for the studies checked, unresolved V genes explain less than half of this, and the remainder is unexplained. Present in this sample are nearly 35,000 clones, roughly 73% of which were seen just once. The biggest ten clones account for 27% of the sample.

Antigen specificity for these receptors is unknown. The sample in question was CD4+ T cells from PBMCs cultured with HCoV-OC43 spike peptides, obtained before COVID-19 vaccination. The cell subset or site label here, explained by the study, means: HCoV-OC43 spike overlapping peptide pool stimulation. These receptors all come from a human donor who received a COVID-19 vaccine.

The rearrangement joins TRBV20-1 to TRBJ1-1; tentative D call: TRBD1 (5 bases). Germline V gene sequence: CDR1 DFQATT, CDR2 SNEGSKA (reference sequence). Trimming removed 6 bases at V and 3 bases at J, with 8 bases between. The CDR3 covers 11 residues. In DNA form, the CDR3 reads TGCAGTGCCGGACAAGACACTGAAGCTTTCTTT. Its translation: CSAGQDTEAFF.

This clone has a handful of counts. The chain employs TRBV4-1 and TRBJ1-5; D is perhaps TRBD1 (6 bases). Trimming shortened V by 3 bases and J by 4 bases, and 13 bases separated the two germline ends. The CDR3 extends over 15 amino acids. The germline CDR1 and CDR2 sequences are MGHRA and YSYEKL. The CDR3: CASSHGTLQNQPQHF. In DNA form, the CDR3 reads TGCGCCAGCAGCCACGGGACATTGCAAAATCAGCCCCAGCATTTT.

This chain connects TRBV7-2 to TRBJ2-2; possibly TRBD1 or TRBD2 for D (6 bases each). Germline CDR1 reads SGHTA; CDR2 reads FQGNSA. With 4 bases removed from V and 0 bases from J, the gap between germline ends came to 15 bases. The CDR3 length is 17 residues. The CDR3 is CASSSPGGGTNTGELFF. DNA for the CDR3: TGTGCCAGCAGCTCGCCAGGAGGGGGTACGAACACCGGGGAGCTGTTTTTT.

The chain combines TRBV7-2 with TRBJ1-6; a weak D match, TRBD1 (5 bases). The V gene lost 8 bases and the J gene lost 0 bases, with 17 bases spanning the gap. The germline gives CDR1 SGHTA, CDR2 FQGNSA. This CDR3 is built from 17 residues. CDR3 nucleotides: TGTGCCAGCGCCCCCGGAAGGGGACGCTCCTATAATTCACCCCTCCACTTT. Its protein is CASAPGRGRSYNSPLHF.

This rearrangement joins TRBV5-1 to TRBJ2-3; 11 bases align to TRBD1. Germline V gene data show CDR1 as SGHRS and CDR2 as YFSETQ. With V trimmed by 4 bases and J by 1 base, 5 bases remained unmatched. CDR3 length: 16 amino acids. In DNA form, the CDR3 reads TGCGCCAGCAGCACGGGACAGGGGGTAGGCACAGATACGCAGTATTTT. Protein: CASSTGQGVGTDTQYF.

The rearrangement joins TRBV19 to TRBJ1-2; no firm D call. Germline V gene sequence: CDR1 LNHDA, CDR2 SQIVND (reference sequence). CDR3 size: 14 residues. The V end was cut by 3 bases, the J end by 4 bases, with 12 bases between. In nucleotides, the CDR3 is TGTGCCAGTAGTATGAGGGCAGGAAGCTATGGCTACACCTTC. Its protein is CASSMRAGSYGYTF.

The gene calls are TRBV5-1 and TRBJ1-2; possible D gene TRBD1, 5 bases. V lost 7 bases and J 8 bases, leaving 21 bases between the germline ends. This CDR3 has 14 residues. Germline loops: CDR1 SGHRS, CDR2 YFSETQ. DNA of the CDR3: TGCGCCAGCCGGGGGGTAAAAGGGAGTTTCGGCTACACCTTC. Amino acids: CASRGVKGSFGYTF.

This chain links TRBV7-8 with TRBJ1-4; possibly TRBD1 for D (6 bases). The germline V and J ends were trimmed by 1 base and 8 bases, with 14 bases remaining between them. The CDR3 is made up of 15 amino acids. Germline CDR1 SGHVS, CDR2 FQNEAQ. The CDR3 here is CASSLVWGLEEKLFF. In nucleotides, the CDR3 is TGTGCCAGCAGCTTAGTGTGGGGGCTGGAAGAAAAACTGTTTTTT.

V and J are TRBV6-5 and TRBJ1-1; TRBD1 agrees at 9 bases. Germline V gene data show CDR1 as MNHEY and CDR2 as SVGAGI. With 5 bases clipped from V and 7 bases from J, the junction kept 5 bases outside the gene matches. The CDR3 is 13 amino acids. The CDR3 reads CASSLRDRVEAFF. The CDR3 DNA reads as TGTGCCAGCAGTCTCCGGGACAGGGTTGAAGCTTTCTTT.